This is a list of T cell receptor beta chains from one sample in a study of Graves' ophthalmopathy and Graves' hyperthyroidism. TCRdb reprocessed the multiplex PCR reads with MiXCR, giving one entry per CDR3 protein. The data contain some 410,000 distinct CDR3 sequences, under 25% of them seen just once; the ten biggest clones take up roughly 3%. The sequencing input was peripheral blood. The receptor source for this set is a woman younger than 30 with stable Graves' hyperthyroidism. CDR3s include the opening cysteine and the closing phenylalanine or tryptophan. Clone size is stated in some rows and not others, as once, few, many or a class when expanded.

V: TRBV5-1
size: NA
J: TRBJ1-1
CDR3: CASSLVAGGAFF

V: TRBV6-5
size: many
J: TRBJ2-3
CDR3: CASSYSRLAATDTQYF

V: TRBV4-2
size: NA
J: TRBJ2-7
CDR3: CASSQETWHEQYF

V: TRBV6-1
size: many
J: TRBJ1-2
CDR3: CASSEHRGGGLYYGYTF

V: TRBV30
size: many
J: TRBJ1-5
CDR3: CAWSQGTNQPQHF

V: TRBV27
size: NA
J: TRBJ1-1
CDR3: CASSSLTGPTEAFF

V: TRBV3-1
size: many
J: TRBJ1-2
CDR3: CASSPRDRVVGYTF

V: TRBV11-2
size: NA
J: TRBJ2-2
CDR3: CASSRGLTNTGELFF

V: TRBV18
size: NA
J: TRBJ2-7
CDR3: CASSPGSLYEQYF

V: TRBV5-5
size: many
J: TRBJ2-5
CDR3: CASSPGQGTQETQYF

V: TRBV6-1
size: NA
J: TRBJ2-7
CDR3: CASRAIVSYDQYF

V: TRBV6-1
size: NA
J: TRBJ1-2
CDR3: CASSLDQHEGRDYGYTF

V: TRBV12-3/TRBV12-4
size: many
J: TRBJ1-2
CDR3: CASSYRAMGYGYTF

V: TRBV5-6
size: many
J: TRBJ1-1
CDR3: CASSPGTAGAFF

V: TRBV6-5
size: many
J: TRBJ1-2
CDR3: CASSRGTGDGYTF

V: TRBV20-1
size: NA
J: TRBJ2-5
CDR3: CSATGLAGVSGFGETQYF

V: TRBV6-2/TRBV6-3
size: NA
J: TRBJ2-7
CDR3: CASGPTGPYEQYF

V: TRBV29-1
size: many
J: TRBJ2-5
CDR3: CSVANRARETQYF

V: TRBV12-3/TRBV12-4
size: many
J: TRBJ2-4
CDR3: CASSQVPGQGAAAKNIQYF

V: TRBV6-5
size: many
J: TRBJ2-7
CDR3: CASSYSGPRDEQYF

V: TRBV6-5
size: many
J: TRBJ2-7
CDR3: CATRTSGPYEQYF

V: TRBV30
size: many
J: TRBJ1-2
CDR3: CAYRSDRAGYGYTF

V: TRBV11-2
size: many
J: TRBJ1-2
CDR3: CASSPGPENYGYTF

V: TRBV6-1
size: NA
J: TRBJ1-1
CDR3: CASRVGDPTEAFF

V: TRBV9
size: many
J: TRBJ2-2
CDR3: CASSTYTGGEGTGELFF

V: TRBV20-1
size: few
J: TRBJ1-2
CDR3: CSARTPRTAYGYTF

V: TRBV18
size: many
J: TRBJ1-1
CDR3: CASSPSRTLTEAFF

V: TRBV28
size: many
J: TRBJ2-7
CDR3: CASSPSGTSVREQYF

V: TRBV7-9
size: many
J: TRBJ2-7
CDR3: CASSQPGQGAYEQYF

V: TRBV6-1
size: few
J: TRBJ1-2
CDR3: CASSVAPNYGYTF

V: TRBV11-3
size: many
J: TRBJ2-2
CDR3: CASSLGLASTGELFF

V: TRBV18
size: NA
J: TRBJ1-1
CDR3: CASSPEQGTYTEAFF

V: TRBV6-5
size: few
J: TRBJ1-2
CDR3: CASSYLTQGSNYGYTF

V: TRBV12-3/TRBV12-4
size: many
J: TRBJ1-2
CDR3: CASILTGGHGYTF

V: TRBV15
size: many
J: TRBJ1-5
CDR3: CATSGDSYSNQPQHF

V: TRBV11-2
size: NA
J: TRBJ2-5
CDR3: CASSSRTGGTAGGRETQYF

V: TRBV19
size: NA
J: TRBJ1-5
CDR3: CASNRGPSNQPQHF

V: TRBV27
size: many
J: TRBJ2-5
CDR3: CASSLGSGGRAGETQYF

V: TRBV30
size: NA
J: TRBJ1-5
CDR3: CAWNREGNQPQHF

V: TRBV20-1
size: many
J: TRBJ2-7
CDR3: CSARGLAGRYEQYF

V: TRBV28
size: many
J: TRBJ1-2
CDR3: CASRDLYGYTF

V: TRBV28
size: NA
J: TRBJ2-7
CDR3: CASSFMGRRAHNYEQYF

V: TRBV19
size: many
J: TRBJ1-2
CDR3: CASSVQGEFYGYTF

V: TRBV19
size: many
J: TRBJ1-2
CDR3: CASSPSTGGVYGYTF

V: TRBV29-1
size: many
J: TRBJ2-7
CDR3: CSALTHLRGSYEQYF

V: TRBV28
size: many
J: TRBJ1-6
CDR3: CASSRVEEGSPLHF

V: TRBV6-5
size: many
J: TRBJ2-7
CDR3: CASSYREGYEQYF

V: TRBV7-2
size: many
J: TRBJ2-7
CDR3: CASSLGTGPYEQYF